This T cell receptor beta chain was sequenced for a study of glioma-infiltrating T cells. This clonotype appeared many times. The germline V gene has CDR1 MNHNY and CDR2 SVGAGI (reference sequence). Trimming took 1 base from V and 3 from J, leaving 9 bases between them. CDR3 length: 14 amino acids. TCR alpha and beta CDR3 regions were amplified from RNA using iRepertoire nested multiplex PCR. TCRdb independently ran MiXCR on the multiplex PCR reads; one entry per CDR3 protein. The sample includes tens of thousands of distinct CDR3 sequences, around 42% seen only once; the top ten take under 40%. This chain links TRBV6-6 with TRBJ1-2; D remains ambiguous. The TCR was taken from a human donor with low-grade glioma or glioblastoma, undergoing nonglioma brain surgery, or in good health (not recorded which). The sample consisted of glioma tissue, nonneoplastic brain tissue, or PBMCs (not recorded which). The CDR3 bases are TGTGCCAGCAGTTACTTCACCCGGTACTATGGCTACACCTTC. This gives the protein CASSYFTRYYGYTF.